A selection of T cell receptor beta chains follows, all from one sample in a study of metastatic and nonmetastatic thyroid tumors. TCRdb used MiXCR to call clones anew from the PCR reads. The data show thousands of clones, roughly 16% seen once. The material sequenced was tumor tissue. These receptors all stem from a male donor with papillary thyroid cancer or a benign thyroid nodule (not recorded which). Some clones in this sample may be carry-over from other donors' samples. CDR3s include the opening cysteine and the closing phenylalanine or tryptophan. Each record gives: clone size, D gene, V gene, J gene, CDR3 DNA, CDR3 protein. D genes are given only for firm matches. Expanded clones get a size class; other rows say once, few or many, or leave the size out.

many,.,TRBV29-1,TRBJ2-3,TGCAGCGTCTCCAGGGACACAGATACGCAGTATTTT,CSVSRDTDTQYF
medium-sized,TRBD2,TRBV12-3/TRBV12-4,TRBJ2-3,TGTGCCAGCAGTTACCGGACTAGCGGGGATTCGAATACGCAGTATTTT,CASSYRTSGDSNTQYF
few,.,TRBV28,TRBJ2-1,TGTGCCAGCAGCCTGGGAAATGAGCAGTTCTTC,CASSLGNEQFF
medium-sized,.,TRBV12-3/TRBV12-4,TRBJ2-5,TGTGCCAGCAGTTTTTCAGGGGAAGAGACCCAGTACTTC,CASSFSGEETQYF
many,TRBD2,TRBV11-2,TRBJ2-3,TGTGCCAGCAGCTTAGATCTAGCGGGGGGGCGCGAAGATACGCAGTATTTT,CASSLDLAGGREDTQYF
few,.,TRBV2,TRBJ1-3,TGTGCCAGCAGTTGGACAAGCGCTGGAAACACCATATATTTT,CASSWTSAGNTIYF
.,.,TRBV18,TRBJ2-2,TGTGCCAGCTCTCTATCGCCGTCCACCGGGGAGCTGTTTTTT,CASSLSPSTGELFF
few,TRBD1,TRBV6-2/TRBV6-3,TRBJ2-1,TGTGCCAGCAGACACGGACAGGCGACCTACAATGAGCAGTTCTTC,CASRHGQATYNEQFF
once,.,TRBV7-2,TRBJ2-2,TGTGCCAGCCGCCAACACTACACCGGGGAGCTGTTTTTT,CASRQHYTGELFF
.,.,TRBV6-2/TRBV6-3,TRBJ2-1,TGTGCCAGCAGTTACTCAGGTACTAACAGTGAGCAGTTCTTC,CASSYSGTNSEQFF
medium-sized,TRBD2,TRBV19,TRBJ2-7,TGTGCCAGTAGAACTAGCGGGAGCTCCTACGAGCAGTACTTC,CASRTSGSSYEQYF
medium-sized,.,TRBV7-2,TRBJ2-2,TGTGCCAGCAGCTTAGGCAGGAACACCGGGGAGCTGTTTTTT,CASSLGRNTGELFF
.,.,TRBV4-2,TRBJ2-2,TGTGCCAGCAGCTCCGGGACATCAAACACCGGGGAGCTGTTTTTT,CASSSGTSNTGELFF
.,.,TRBV9,TRBJ2-3,TGTGCCAGCAGCGCACCTGGCGGGACACCGATGGCAGATACGCAGTACTTT,CASSAPGGTPMADTQYF
medium-sized,.,TRBV25-1,TRBJ2-1,TGTGCCAGCAGTGAAGGTGGAGTGGGGTTTAATGAGCAGTTCTTC,CASSEGGVGFNEQFF
few,.,TRBV12-3/TRBV12-4,TRBJ2-1,TGTGCCAGCAGCATTATGGCTTATGTGGTCTTC,CASSIMAYVVF
few,TRBD2,TRBV27,TRBJ2-1,TGTGCCAGCAGTTTATTAGCGGGAACCAATGAGCAGTTCTTC,CASSLLAGTNEQFF
.,.,TRBV6-5,TRBJ2-7,TGTGCCAGCAGTTACCGGCCGCCGGCGGAGTATATCTCCTACGAGCAGTACTTC,CASSYRPPAEYISYEQYF
.,.,TRBV12-3/TRBV12-4,TRBJ1-2,TGTGCCAGCACCCCACGTCGGAACTATGGCTACACCTTC,CASTPRRNYGYTF
.,.,TRBV20-1,TRBJ1-2,TGCATTGCTGGAGAGGGGGGGCGGAGGGCTCGTGGCTACACCTTC,CIAGEGGRRARGYTF
.,TRBD1,TRBV2,TRBJ1-5,TGTGCCAGCAGCGGACAGGGGTCGGGTCAGCCCCAGCATTTT,CASSGQGSGQPQHF
.,TRBD1,TRBV6-2/TRBV6-3,TRBJ2-7,TGTGCCAGCAGCGTGGACAGGGCCGTCGAGCAGTACTTC,CASSVDRAVEQYF
medium-sized,.,TRBV10-3,TRBJ1-2,TGTGCCATCAGTGAGCCGAGGGGTGGCTACACCTTC,CAISEPRGGYTF
few,.,TRBV6-1,TRBJ1-2,TGTGCCAGCAGAGGACGTACGGACTATGGCTACACCTTC,CASRGRTDYGYTF
medium-sized,TRBD2,TRBV27,TRBJ2-1,TGTGCCAGCAGTTTATTATTAGCGGGAGCGGGTGAGCAGTTCTTC,CASSLLLAGAGEQFF
many,TRBD1,TRBV7-8,TRBJ2-5,TGTGCCAGCAGCGATCTCCGGGACAGGGATGAAGAGACCCAGTACTTC,CASSDLRDRDEETQYF
few,.,TRBV6-1,TRBJ1-5,TGTGCCAGCAGCCGGGCCGACAGCTATAGCAATCAGCCCCAGCATTTT,CASSRADSYSNQPQHF
many,.,TRBV6-9,TRBJ1-3,TGTGCCAGCAGTTCGCGACTCATACAGGGACACACCATATATTTT,CASSSRLIQGHTIYF
medium-sized,.,TRBV7-9,TRBJ1-2,TGTGCCAGCAGCTTAGCCAGGGAGGAAATAAACTATGGCTACACCTTC,CASSLAREEINYGYTF
.,TRBD2,TRBV27,TRBJ2-1,TGTGCCAGCAGTCTAGCGGAAACCTACAATGAGCAGTTCTTC,CASSLAETYNEQFF
medium-sized,.,TRBV6-1,TRBJ1-2,TGTGCCAGCAGAAGCCTTGGGGGGAACGGCTATGGCTACACCTTC,CASRSLGGNGYGYTF
medium-sized,TRBD1,TRBV6-1,TRBJ2-1,TGTGCCAGCAGGGACAGGGGGCGGCTCTTAGAGCAGTTCTTC,CASRDRGRLLEQFF
many,TRBD2,TRBV5-5,TRBJ2-7,TGTGCCAGCAGCTTGGAGGGAGGGGACCACGAGCAGTACTTC,CASSLEGGDHEQYF
medium-sized,.,TRBV25-1,TRBJ2-3,TGTGCCAGCAGTGGTGGTTTAGGCACAGATACGCAGTATTTT,CASSGGLGTDTQYF
few,.,TRBV6-1,TRBJ2-2,TGTGCCAGCACCATAGCAGGGGCCGGGGAGCTGTTTTTT,CASTIAGAGELFF
many,.,TRBV20-1,TRBJ2-3,TGCAGTGCCCCTCCCCCTAGCGTCGTTACGCAGTATTTT,CSAPPPSVVTQYF
many,TRBD1,TRBV3-1,TRBJ1-1,TGTGCCAGCAGCCAGGGCTCCCGGGACAGGGGGCTTCGGGACACTGAAGCTTTCTTT,CASSQGSRDRGLRDTEAFF
.,TRBD1,TRBV11-2,TRBJ2-7,TGTGCCAGCAGCTTTGGAGGGACAGGGCACACCTACGAGCAGTACTTC,CASSFGGTGHTYEQYF
medium-sized,TRBD2,TRBV10-3,TRBJ2-3,TGTGCCATCAGCGTAGCGGGCGCTAGCACAGATACGCAGTATTTT,CAISVAGASTDTQYF
medium-sized,TRBD1,TRBV6-1,TRBJ1-2,TGTGCCAGCAGTCAACTACAGGGGTGGGACGGCTACACCTTC,CASSQLQGWDGYTF
medium-sized,.,TRBV20-1,TRBJ1-1,TGCAGTGCTATGGTCAGCTCAGTCTTGGGCACTGAAGCTTTCTTT,CSAMVSSVLGTEAFF
.,.,TRBV12-3/TRBV12-4,TRBJ2-7,TGTGCCAGCAGTTCGTATAGACCCTACGAGCAGTACTTC,CASSSYRPYEQYF
many,TRBD1,TRBV7-8,TRBJ1-3,TGTGCCAGCAGCTTGCAGGGGGCGCGAAACACCATATATTTT,CASSLQGARNTIYF
many,.,TRBV5-1,TRBJ1-3,TGCGCCAGCAGCTTGACAGGGCAAAATGGAAACACCATATATTTT,CASSLTGQNGNTIYF
few,.,TRBV6-1,TRBJ2-1,TGTGCCAGCAGCGAACTCAATGAGCAGTTCTTC,CASSELNEQFF
few,.,TRBV27,TRBJ1-6,TGTGCCAGCAGTTTCAGGAGTTCACCCCTCCACTTT,CASSFRSSPLHF
.,.,TRBV6-1,TRBJ1-2,TGTGCCACAACAGAACTCTATGGCTACACCTTC,CATTELYGYTF
medium-sized,.,TRBV6-1,TRBJ2-2,TGTGCCAGCAGGGGCGGGACAGATAACACCGGGGAGCTGTTTTTT,CASRGGTDNTGELFF
medium-sized,.,TRBV12-3/TRBV12-4,TRBJ1-5,TGTGCCAGCAGTCCAGGGAGGCAACAGCCCCAGCATTTT,CASSPGRQQPQHF
many,TRBD1,TRBV5-4,TRBJ1-4,TGTGCCAGCAGCTCGGGGGGCCGGGACAGTAGTAATGAAAAACTGTTTTTT,CASSSGGRDSSNEKLFF
many,TRBD1,TRBV20-1,TRBJ1-1,TGCAGTGCTAGAGACCATGGGGGACAGGGATCCACTGAAGCTTTCTTT,CSARDHGGQGSTEAFF
medium-sized,.,TRBV6-5,TRBJ1-3,TGTGCCAGCAGTCCGGCCAGGGGTTTCTCCAATCCCTTTAACACCATATATTTT,CASSPARGFSNPFNTIYF
medium-sized,TRBD1,TRBV6-4,TRBJ2-1,TGTGCCAGCAGTACCGACAGGGGGCCCAACAATGAGCAGTTCTTC,CASSTDRGPNNEQFF
many,TRBD1,TRBV20-1,TRBJ1-1,TGCAGTGCCCGGGGGGGGACAGGGGGCCAGAACACTGAAGCTTTCTTT,CSARGGTGGQNTEAFF
medium-sized,TRBD2,TRBV28,TRBJ2-5,TGTGCCACCAAGGTGGGGGGGTACCAAGAGACCCAGTACTTC,CATKVGGYQETQYF
medium-sized,TRBD2,TRBV19,TRBJ2-1,TGTGCCAGTAGTCGGGGGGGTCGGAGGTACTACAATGAGCAGTTCTTC,CASSRGGRRYYNEQFF
many,.,TRBV7-3,TRBJ1-1,TGTGCCAGCAGCCCCGCGGGGGGATACACCGAAGCTTTCTTT,CASSPAGGYTEAFF
many,.,TRBV6-1,TRBJ1-4,TGTGCCAGCAGTGTCGACAGCTTTAATGAAAAACTGTTTTTT,CASSVDSFNEKLFF